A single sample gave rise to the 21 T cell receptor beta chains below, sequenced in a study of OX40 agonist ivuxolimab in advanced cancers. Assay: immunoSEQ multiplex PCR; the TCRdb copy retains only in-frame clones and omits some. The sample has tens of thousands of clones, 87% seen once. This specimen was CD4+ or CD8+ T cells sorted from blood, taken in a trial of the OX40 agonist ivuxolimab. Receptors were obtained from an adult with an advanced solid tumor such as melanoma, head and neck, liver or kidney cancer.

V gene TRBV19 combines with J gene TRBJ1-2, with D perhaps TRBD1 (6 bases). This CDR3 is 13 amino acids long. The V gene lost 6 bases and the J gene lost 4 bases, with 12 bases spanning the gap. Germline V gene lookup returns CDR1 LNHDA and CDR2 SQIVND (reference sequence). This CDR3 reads CASRIQGSYGYTF. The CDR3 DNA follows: TGTGCCAGTAGGATACAGGGAAGCTATGGCTACACCTTC.

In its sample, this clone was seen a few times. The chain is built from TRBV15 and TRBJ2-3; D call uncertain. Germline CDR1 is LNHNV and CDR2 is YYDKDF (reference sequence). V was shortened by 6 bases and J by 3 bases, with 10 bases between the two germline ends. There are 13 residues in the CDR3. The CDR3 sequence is CATSKGPTDTQYF. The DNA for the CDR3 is TGTGCCACCAGTAAAGGACCTACAGATACGCAGTATTTT.

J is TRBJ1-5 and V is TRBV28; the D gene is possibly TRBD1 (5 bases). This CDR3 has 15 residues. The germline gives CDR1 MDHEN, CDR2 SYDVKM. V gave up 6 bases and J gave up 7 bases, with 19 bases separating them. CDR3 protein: CASSPGTAGRQPQHF. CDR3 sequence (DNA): TGTGCCAGCAGCCCCGGGACCGCAGGTCGACAGCCCCAGCATTTT.

The CDR3 sequence: CASSLNRDQPQHF. CDR3 sequence (DNA): TGTGCCAGCAGCTTAAATCGAGATCAGCCCCAGCATTTT. The V call is TRBV7-8, the J call TRBJ1-5, with D unclear. CDR1 SGHVS and CDR2 FQNEAQ come from the germline V gene. The CDR3 has 13 residues. V was trimmed by 2 bases and J by 5 bases, leaving 7 bases between them.

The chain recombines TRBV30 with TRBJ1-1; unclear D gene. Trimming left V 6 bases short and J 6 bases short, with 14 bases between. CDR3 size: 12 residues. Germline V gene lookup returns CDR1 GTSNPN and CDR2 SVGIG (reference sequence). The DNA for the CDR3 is TGTGCCTGTTTGCGAGGGAGAGCTGAAGCTTTCTTT. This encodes CACLRGRAEAFF.

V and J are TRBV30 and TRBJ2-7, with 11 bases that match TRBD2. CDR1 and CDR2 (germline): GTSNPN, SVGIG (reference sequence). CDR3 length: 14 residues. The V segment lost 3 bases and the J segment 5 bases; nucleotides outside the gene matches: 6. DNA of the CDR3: TGTGCCTGGAGCCCTAGCGGGAGGAAAGACGAGCAGTACTTC. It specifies CAWSPSGRKDEQYF.

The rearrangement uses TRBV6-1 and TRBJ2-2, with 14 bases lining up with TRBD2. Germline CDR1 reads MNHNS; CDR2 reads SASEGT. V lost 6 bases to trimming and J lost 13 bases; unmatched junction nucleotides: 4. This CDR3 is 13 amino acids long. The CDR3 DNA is TGTGCCAGCAGCCGACTAGCGGGAGGGTGGCTGTTTTTT. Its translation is CASSRLAGGWLFF.

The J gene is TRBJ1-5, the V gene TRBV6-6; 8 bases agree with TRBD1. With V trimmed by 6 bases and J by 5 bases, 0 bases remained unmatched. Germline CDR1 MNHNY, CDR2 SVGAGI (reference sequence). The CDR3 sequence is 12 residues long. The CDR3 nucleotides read TGTGCCAGCAGGACAGGGGATCAGCCCCAGCATTTT. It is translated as CASRTGDQPQHF.

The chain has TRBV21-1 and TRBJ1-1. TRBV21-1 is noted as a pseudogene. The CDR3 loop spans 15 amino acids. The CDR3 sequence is CASSKHSKGGTEAFF. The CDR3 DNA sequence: TGTGCCAGCAGCAAGCATTCGAAGGGGGGCACTGAAGCTTTCTTT.

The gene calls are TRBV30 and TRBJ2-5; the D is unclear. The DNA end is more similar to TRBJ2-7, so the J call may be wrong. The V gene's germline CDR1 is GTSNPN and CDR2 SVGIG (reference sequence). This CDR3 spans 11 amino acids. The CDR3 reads CAWSSTYEQYF. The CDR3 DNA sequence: TGTGCCTGGAGTTCAACCTACGAGCAGTACTTC.

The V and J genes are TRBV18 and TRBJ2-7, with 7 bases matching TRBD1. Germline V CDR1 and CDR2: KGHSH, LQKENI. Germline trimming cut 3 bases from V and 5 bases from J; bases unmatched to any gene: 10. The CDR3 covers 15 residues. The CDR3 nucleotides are TGTGCCAGCTCACCCCAGGGACAGCCGTTTCACGAGCAGTACTTC. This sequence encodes CASSPQGQPFHEQYF.

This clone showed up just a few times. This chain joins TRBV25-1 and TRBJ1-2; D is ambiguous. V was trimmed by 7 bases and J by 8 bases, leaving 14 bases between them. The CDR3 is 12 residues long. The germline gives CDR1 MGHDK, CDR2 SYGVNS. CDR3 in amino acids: CASTDGTSGYTF. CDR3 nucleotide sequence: TGTGCCAGCACGGACGGAACGAGCGGCTACACCTTC.

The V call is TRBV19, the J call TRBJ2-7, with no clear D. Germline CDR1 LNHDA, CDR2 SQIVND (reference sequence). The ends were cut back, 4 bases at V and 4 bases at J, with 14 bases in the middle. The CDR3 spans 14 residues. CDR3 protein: CASSTRSGRYEQYF. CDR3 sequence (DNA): TGTGCCAGTAGTACCCGTTCCGGTAGGTACGAGCAGTACTTC.

The CDR3 bases are TGTGCCGTCACGACAGGCAACACCGGGGAGCTGTTTTTT. Protein: CAVTTGNTGELFF. The V call is TRBV10-3, the J call TRBJ2-2, with D maybe TRBD1 (6 bases). The CDR3 sequence is 13 residues long. The V end lost 11 bases, the J end lost 2 bases, and 12 bases lay between the germline ends. In germline, CDR1 is ENHRY, CDR2 SYGVKD.

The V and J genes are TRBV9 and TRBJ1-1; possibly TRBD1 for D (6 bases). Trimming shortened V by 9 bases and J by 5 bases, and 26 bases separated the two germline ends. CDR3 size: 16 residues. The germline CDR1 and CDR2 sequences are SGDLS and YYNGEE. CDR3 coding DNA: TGTGCCACCAAGGCTTGGGGAGGGGGTGATTTGACTGAAGCTTTCTTT. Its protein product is CATKAWGGGDLTEAFF. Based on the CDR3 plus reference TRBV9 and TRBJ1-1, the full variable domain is DSGVTQTPKHLITATGQRVTLRCSPRSGDLSVYWYQQSLDQGLQFLIQYYNGEERAKGNILERFSAQQFPDLHSELNLSSLELGDSALYFCATKAWGGGDLTEAFFGQGTRLTVV.

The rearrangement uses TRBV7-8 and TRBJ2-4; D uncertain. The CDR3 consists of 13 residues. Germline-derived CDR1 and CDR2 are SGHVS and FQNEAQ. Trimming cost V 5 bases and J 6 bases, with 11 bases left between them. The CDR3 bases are TGTGCCAGCAGCCTCGGTGTCCGAAACATTCAGTACTTC. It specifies CASSLGVRNIQYF.

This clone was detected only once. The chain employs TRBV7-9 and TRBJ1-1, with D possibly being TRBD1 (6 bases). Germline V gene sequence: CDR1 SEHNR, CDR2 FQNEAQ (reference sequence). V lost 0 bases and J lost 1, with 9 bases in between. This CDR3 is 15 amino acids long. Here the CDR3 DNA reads TGTGCCAGCAGCTTAGCCGGAGGGGGGAACACTGAAGCTTTCTTT. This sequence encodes CASSLAGGGNTEAFF.

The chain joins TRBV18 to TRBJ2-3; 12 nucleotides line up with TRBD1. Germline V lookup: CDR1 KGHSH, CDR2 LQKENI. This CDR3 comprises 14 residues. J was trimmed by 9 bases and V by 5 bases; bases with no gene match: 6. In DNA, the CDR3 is TGTGCCAGCTCAGCGGGACAGGGGGCTCCAACGCAGTATTTT. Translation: CASSAGQGAPTQYF.

The CDR3 reads CASSEPAFANTGELFF. DNA of the CDR3: TGTGCCAGCAGTGAACCCGCGTTCGCGAACACCGGGGAGCTGTTTTTT. The chain links TRBV25-1 to TRBJ2-2; D gene unclear. The germline V and J ends were trimmed by 2 bases and 0 bases, with 10 bases remaining between them. Germline-derived CDR1 and CDR2 are MGHDK and SYGVNS. The CDR3 sequence is 16 residues long.

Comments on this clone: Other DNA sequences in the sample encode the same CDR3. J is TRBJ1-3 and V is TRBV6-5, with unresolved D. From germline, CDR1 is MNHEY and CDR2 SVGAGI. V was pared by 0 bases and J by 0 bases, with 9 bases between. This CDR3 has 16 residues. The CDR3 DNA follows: TGTGCCAGCAGTTACTCGAGCCGGAGCTCTGGAAACACCATATATTTT. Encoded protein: CASSYSSRSSGNTIYF.

The CDR3 loop is CASSPGQGSTEAFF. The CDR3, as DNA: TGTGCCAGCAGCCCCGGACAGGGTTCCACTGAAGCTTTCTTT. The J gene is TRBJ1-1, the V gene TRBV11-3; 8 nucleotides agree with TRBD1. The CDR3 covers 14 residues. V shed 5 bases, J shed 4 bases, and the junction held 6 bases outside the gene matches. CDR1 is SGHNT, CDR2 YENEEA, per germline.